This TCR beta chain was sequenced during a study of T-cell reconstitution after alpha-beta-depleted transplantation in children. Whole-study findings and limits: Diversity and T-cell counts at one year after transplant derived mostly from new T cells.

By sample share, this clonotype is medium-sized (0.01 to 0.1%). Its target is unknown. Preparation of the TCRbeta library used unique molecular identifiers. TCRdb fed the PCR reads into MiXCR, producing one record per CDR3 protein. Of some 120,000 distinct CDR3 sequences in the sample, about 9.5% are singletons; the top ten hold around 24%. The specimen comprised PBMCs, mostly from graft donor cells, sampled 180 days after TCRalphabeta/CD19-depleted stem cell transplant. The receptor was derived from a girl less than two years old who had a stem cell transplant for combined immunodeficiency, so the T cells may come from the graft donor.

CDR3 sequence reads: CASSLEAGATNEKLFF. CDR3 in DNA: TGCGCCAGCAGCTTGGAGGCCGGTGCAACTAATGAAAAACTGTTTTTT. The J gene is TRBJ1-4, the V gene TRBV5-1, with no clear D. The germline CDR1 and CDR2 sequences are SGHRS and YFSETQ. The V end lost 0 bases, the J end lost 0 bases, and 9 bases lay between the germline ends. This CDR3 region has 16 residues. Using reference TRBV5-1 and TRBJ1-4 for the parts outside the CDR3, the full variable domain is KAGVTQTPRYLIKTRGQQVTLSCSPISGHRSVSWYQQTPGQGLQFLFEYFSETQRNKGNFPGRFSGRQFSNSRSEMNVSTLELGDSALYLCASSLEAGATNEKLFFGSGTQLSVL.